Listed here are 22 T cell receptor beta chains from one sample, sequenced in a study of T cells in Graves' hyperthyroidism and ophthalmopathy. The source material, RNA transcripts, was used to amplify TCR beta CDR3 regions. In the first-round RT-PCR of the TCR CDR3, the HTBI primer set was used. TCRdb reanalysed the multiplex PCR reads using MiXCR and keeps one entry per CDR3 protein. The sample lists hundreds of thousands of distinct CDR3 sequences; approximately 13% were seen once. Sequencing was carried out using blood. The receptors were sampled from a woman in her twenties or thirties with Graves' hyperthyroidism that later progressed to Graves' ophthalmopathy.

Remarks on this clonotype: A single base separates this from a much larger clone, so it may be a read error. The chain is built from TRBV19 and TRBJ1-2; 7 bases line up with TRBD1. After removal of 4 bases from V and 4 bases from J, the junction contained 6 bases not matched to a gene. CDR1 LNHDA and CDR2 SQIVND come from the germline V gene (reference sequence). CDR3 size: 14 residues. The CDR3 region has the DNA TGTGCCAGTAGTACCTCCGGGACAGTCTATGGCTACACCTTC. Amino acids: CASSTSGTVYGYTF. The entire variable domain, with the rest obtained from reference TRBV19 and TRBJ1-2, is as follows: DGGITQSPKYLFRKEGQNVTLSCEQNLNHDAMYWYRQDPGQGLRLIYYSQIVNDFQKGDIAEGYSVSREKKESFPLTVTSAQKNPTAFYLCASSTSGTVYGYTFGSGTRLTVV.

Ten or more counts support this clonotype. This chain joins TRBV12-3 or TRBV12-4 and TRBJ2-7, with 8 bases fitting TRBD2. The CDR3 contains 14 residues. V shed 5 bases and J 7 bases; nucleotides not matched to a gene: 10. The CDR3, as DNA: TGTGCCAGCAGTAAGTCGGGAGGGCCGGGGGAGCAGTACTTC. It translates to CASSKSGGPGEQYF.

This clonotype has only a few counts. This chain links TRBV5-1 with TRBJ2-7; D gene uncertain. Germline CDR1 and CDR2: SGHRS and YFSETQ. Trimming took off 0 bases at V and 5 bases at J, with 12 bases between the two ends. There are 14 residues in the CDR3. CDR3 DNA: TGCGCCAGCAGCTTGGAGACATTAAGAGACGAGCAGTACTTC. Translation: CASSLETLRDEQYF.

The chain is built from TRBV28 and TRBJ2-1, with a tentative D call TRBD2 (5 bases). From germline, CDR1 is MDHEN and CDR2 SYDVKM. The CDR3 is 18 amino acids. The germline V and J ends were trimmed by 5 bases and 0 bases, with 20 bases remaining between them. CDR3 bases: TGTGCCAGCAGTGCCTCCACTAGGAAAGGATTCTCCTACAATGAGCAGTTCTTC. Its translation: CASSASTRKGFSYNEQFF.

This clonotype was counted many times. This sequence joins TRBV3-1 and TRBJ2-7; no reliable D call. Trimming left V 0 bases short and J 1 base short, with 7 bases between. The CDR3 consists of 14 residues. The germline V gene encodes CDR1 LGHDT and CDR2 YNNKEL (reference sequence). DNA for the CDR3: TGTGCCAGCAGCCAAGATGGGCAGTCCTACGAGCAGTACTTC. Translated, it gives CASSQDGQSYEQYF.

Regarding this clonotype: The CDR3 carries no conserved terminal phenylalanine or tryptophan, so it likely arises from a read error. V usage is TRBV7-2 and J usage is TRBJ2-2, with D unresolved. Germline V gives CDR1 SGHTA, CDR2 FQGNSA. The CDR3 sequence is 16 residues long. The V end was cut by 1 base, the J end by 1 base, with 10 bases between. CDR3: CASSLGWIENTGELFS. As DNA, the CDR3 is TGTGCCAGCAGCTTAGGGTGGATTGAGAACACCGGGGAGCTGTTTTCT.

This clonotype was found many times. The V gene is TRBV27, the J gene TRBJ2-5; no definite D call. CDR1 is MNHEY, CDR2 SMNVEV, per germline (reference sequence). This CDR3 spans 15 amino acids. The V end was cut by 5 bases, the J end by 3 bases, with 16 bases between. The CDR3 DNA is TGTGCCAGCAGTGGCCCGGGTCTCCTAAAAGAGACCCAGTACTTC. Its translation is CASSGPGLLKETQYF.

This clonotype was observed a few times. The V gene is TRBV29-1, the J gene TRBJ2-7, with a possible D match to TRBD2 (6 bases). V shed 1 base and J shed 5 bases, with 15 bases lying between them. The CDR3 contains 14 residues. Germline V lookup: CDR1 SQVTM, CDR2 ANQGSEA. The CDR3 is CSVEALARHDEQYF. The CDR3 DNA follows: TGCAGCGTTGAAGCCCTAGCGAGGCACGACGAGCAGTACTTC.

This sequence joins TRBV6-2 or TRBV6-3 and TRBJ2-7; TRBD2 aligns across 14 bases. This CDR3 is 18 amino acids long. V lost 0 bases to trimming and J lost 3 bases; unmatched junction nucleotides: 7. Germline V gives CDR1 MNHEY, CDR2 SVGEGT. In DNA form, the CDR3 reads TGTGCCAGCAGTTACTCGATGGGACTAGCGGGAGAGCACTACGAGCAGTACTTC. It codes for CASSYSMGLAGEHYEQYF.

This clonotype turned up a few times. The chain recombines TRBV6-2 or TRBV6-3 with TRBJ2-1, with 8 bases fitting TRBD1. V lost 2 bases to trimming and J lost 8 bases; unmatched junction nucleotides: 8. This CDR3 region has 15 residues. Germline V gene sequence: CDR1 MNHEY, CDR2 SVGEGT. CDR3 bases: TGTGCCAGCAGTTACGAGGCAGGGGGCTTTTATGAGCAGTTCTTC. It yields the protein CASSYEAGGFYEQFF.

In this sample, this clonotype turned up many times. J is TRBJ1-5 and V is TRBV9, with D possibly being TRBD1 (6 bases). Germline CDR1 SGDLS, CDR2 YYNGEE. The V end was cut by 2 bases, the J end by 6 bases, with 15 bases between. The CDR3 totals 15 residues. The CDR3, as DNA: TGTGCCAGCAGCGTCTCAGGGGATTTGGGTCAGCCCCAGCATTTT. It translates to CASSVSGDLGQPQHF.

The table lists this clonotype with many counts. The CDR3 loop reads CASSLVGAGTSGETQYF. Here the CDR3 DNA reads TGTGCCAGCAGCTTAGTTGGGGCCGGGACTAGCGGAGAGACCCAGTACTTC. V is TRBV11-2 and J is TRBJ2-5; 11 nucleotides line up with TRBD2. Germline lookup yields CDR1 SGHAT and CDR2 FQNNGV. This CDR3 comprises 17 residues. The V and J ends lost 1 base and 4 bases, in that order; junction bases with no gene match: 8. The full variable domain, in which reference TRBV11-2 and TRBJ2-5 provide the parts outside the CDR3, is EAGVAQSPRYKIIEKRQSVAFWCNPISGHATLYWYQQILGQGPKLLIQFQNNGVVDDSQLPKDRFSAERLKGVDSTLKIQPAKLEDSAVYLCASSLVGAGTSGETQYFGPGTRLLVL.

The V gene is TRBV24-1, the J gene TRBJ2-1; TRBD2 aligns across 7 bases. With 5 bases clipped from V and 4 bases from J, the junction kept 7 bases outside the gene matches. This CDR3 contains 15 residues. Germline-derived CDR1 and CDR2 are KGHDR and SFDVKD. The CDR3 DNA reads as TGTGCCACCAGTGGGGGGGGGGGGAATTACAATGAGCAGTTCTTC. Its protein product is CATSGGGGNYNEQFF.

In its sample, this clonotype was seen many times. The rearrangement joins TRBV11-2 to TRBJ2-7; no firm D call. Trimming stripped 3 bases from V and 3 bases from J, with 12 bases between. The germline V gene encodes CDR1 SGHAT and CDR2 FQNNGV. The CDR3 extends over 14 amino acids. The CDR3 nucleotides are TGTGCCAGCAGCTTGGCCGCTAGTTTCTACGAGCAGTACTTC. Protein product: CASSLAASFYEQYF. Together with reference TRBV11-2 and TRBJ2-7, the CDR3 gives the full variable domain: EAGVAQSPRYKIIEKRQSVAFWCNPISGHATLYWYQQILGQGPKLLIQFQNNGVVDDSQLPKDRFSAERLKGVDSTLKIQPAKLEDSAVYLCASSLAASFYEQYFGPGTRLTVT.

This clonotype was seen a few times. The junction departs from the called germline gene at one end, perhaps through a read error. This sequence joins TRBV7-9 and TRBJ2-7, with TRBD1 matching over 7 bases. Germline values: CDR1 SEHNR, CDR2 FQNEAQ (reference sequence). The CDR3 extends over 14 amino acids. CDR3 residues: CASSSDRASYEQYF. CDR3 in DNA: TGTGCTAGCAGCTCCGACAGGGCAAGCTACGAGCAGTACTTC. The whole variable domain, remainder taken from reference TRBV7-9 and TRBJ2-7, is DTGVSQNPRHKITKRGQNVTFRCDPISEHNRLYWYRQTLGQGPEFLTYFQNEAQLEKSRLLSDRFSAERPKGSFSTLEIQRTEQGDSAMYLCASSSDRASYEQYFGPGTRLTVT.

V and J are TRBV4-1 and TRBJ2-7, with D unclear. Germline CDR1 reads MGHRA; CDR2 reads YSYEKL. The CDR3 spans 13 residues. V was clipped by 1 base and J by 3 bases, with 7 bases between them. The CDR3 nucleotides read TGCGCCAGCAGCCAAGGCCCTGGCTACGAGCAGTACTTC. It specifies CASSQGPGYEQYF.

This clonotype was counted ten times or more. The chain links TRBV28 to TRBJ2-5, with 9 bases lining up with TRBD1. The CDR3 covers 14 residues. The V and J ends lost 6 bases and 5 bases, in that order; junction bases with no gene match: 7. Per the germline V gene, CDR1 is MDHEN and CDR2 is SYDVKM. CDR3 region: CASRRDRARETQYF. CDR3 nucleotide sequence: TGTGCCAGCAGACGGGACAGGGCACGGGAGACCCAGTACTTC.

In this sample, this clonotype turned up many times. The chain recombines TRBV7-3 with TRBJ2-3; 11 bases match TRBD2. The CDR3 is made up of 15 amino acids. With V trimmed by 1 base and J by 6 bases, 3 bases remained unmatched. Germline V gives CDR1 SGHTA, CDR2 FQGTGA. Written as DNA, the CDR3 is TGTGCCAGCAGCTTAATGGGACTAGCGGTGGATACGCAGTATTTT. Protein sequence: CASSLMGLAVDTQYF.

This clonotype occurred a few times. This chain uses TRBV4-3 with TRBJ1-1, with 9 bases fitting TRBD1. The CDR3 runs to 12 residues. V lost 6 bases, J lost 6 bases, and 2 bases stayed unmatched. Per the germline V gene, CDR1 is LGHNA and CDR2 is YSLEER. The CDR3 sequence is CASRRTGAEAFF. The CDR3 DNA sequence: TGCGCCAGCAGGCGGACAGGGGCTGAAGCTTTCTTT.

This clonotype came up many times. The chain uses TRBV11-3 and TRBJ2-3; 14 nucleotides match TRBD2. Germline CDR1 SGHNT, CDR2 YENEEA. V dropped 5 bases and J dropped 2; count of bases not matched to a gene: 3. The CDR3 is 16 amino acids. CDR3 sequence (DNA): TGTGCCAGCAGCCCGGGACTAGCGGGAGACACAGATACGCAGTATTTT. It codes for CASSPGLAGDTDTQYF.

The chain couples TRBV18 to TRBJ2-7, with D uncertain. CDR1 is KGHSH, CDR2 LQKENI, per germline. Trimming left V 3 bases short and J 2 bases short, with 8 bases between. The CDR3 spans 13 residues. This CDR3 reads CASSPIPTYEQYF. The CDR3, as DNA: TGTGCCAGCTCACCTATCCCCACCTACGAGCAGTACTTC. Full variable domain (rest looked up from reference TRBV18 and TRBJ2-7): NAGVMQNPRHLVRRRGQEARLRCSPMKGHSHVYWYRQLPEEGLKFMVYLQKENIIDESGMPKERFSAEFPKEGPSILRIQQVVRGDSAAYFCASSPIPTYEQYFGPGTRLTVT.

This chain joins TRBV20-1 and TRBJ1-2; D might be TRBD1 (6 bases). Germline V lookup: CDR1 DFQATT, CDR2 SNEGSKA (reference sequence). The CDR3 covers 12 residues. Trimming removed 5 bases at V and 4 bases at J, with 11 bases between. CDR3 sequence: CSASGALYGYTF. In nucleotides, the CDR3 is TGCAGTGCTTCAGGGGCGCTCTATGGCTACACCTTC.